The entry below gives a single TCR beta chain sequence along with its context. The antigen remains undetermined. The data were obtained in a study of identical twins. Broader study findings: Reduced insertions were recorded for abundant cord blood beta clonotypes, with no such pattern in memory repertoires.

The germline CDR1 and CDR2 sequences are SGHTA and FQGNSA. There are 14 residues in the CDR3. V was clipped by 4 bases and J by 12 bases, with 22 bases between them. TCRdb re-derived calls from the 5' RACE reads in MiXCR, one entry per CDR3 protein. The sample records approximately 500,000 distinct CDR3 sequences, around 24% being singletons. These data also formed part of another study, on T cells expressing NK-cell markers. That paper states: Seropositivity for HCMV was found in seven of the eight sequenced donors, with one seronegative. An anti-gamma-delta TCR antibody restricted sorting to alpha-beta TCR T cells in several experiments.

Sequencing input: CD4+ T cells sorted from blood. The rearrangement joins TRBV7-2 to TRBJ2-7, with D tentatively TRBD1 (7 bases). This clonotype originated in a woman between 18 and 29 years old in good health. CDR3 region: CASSWGATQGRRYF. The CDR3 nucleotides read TGTGCCAGCAGCTGGGGGGCTACACAGGGGAGACGGTACTTC.